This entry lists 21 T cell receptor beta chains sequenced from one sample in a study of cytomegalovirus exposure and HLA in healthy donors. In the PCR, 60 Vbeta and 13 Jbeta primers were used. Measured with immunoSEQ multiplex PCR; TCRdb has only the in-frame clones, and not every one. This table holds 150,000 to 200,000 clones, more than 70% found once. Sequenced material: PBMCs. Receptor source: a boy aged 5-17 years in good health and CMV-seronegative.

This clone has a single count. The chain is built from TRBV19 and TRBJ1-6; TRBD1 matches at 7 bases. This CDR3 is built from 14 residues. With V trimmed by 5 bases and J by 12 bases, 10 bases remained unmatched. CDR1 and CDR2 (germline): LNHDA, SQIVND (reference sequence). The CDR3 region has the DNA TGTGCCAGTAGTCCGCGACAGGGAACCCAACCCCTCCACTTT. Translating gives CASSPRQGTQPLHF.

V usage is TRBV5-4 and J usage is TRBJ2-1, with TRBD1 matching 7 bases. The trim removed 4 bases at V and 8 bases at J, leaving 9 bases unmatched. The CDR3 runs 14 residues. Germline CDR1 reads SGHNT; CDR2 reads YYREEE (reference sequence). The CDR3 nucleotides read TGTGCCAGCAGCGTCAGGGGGTCGCTTTATGAGCAGTTCTTC. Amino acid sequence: CASSVRGSLYEQFF.

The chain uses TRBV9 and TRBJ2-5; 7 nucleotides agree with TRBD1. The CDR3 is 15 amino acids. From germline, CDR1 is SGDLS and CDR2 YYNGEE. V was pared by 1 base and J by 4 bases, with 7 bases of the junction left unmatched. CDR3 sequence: CASSVKDRIVETQYF. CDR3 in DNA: TGTGCCAGCAGCGTAAAGGACAGGATCGTAGAGACCCAGTACTTC.

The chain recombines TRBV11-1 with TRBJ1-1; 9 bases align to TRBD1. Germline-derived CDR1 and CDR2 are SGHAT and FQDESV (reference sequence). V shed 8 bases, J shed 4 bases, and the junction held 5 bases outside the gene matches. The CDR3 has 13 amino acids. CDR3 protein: CASSMTGGTEAFF. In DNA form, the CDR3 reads TGTGCCAGCTCCATGACAGGGGGCACTGAAGCTTTCTTT.

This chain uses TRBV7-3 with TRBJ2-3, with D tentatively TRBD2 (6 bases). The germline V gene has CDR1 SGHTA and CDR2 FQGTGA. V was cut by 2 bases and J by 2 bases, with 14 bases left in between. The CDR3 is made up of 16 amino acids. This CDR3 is CASSLFGRESTDTQYF. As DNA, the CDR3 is TGTGCCAGCAGCTTATTTGGGCGGGAATCCACAGATACGCAGTATTTT.

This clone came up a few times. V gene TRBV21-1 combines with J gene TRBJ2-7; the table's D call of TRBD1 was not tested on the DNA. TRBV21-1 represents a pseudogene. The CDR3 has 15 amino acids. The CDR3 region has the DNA TGTGCCAGCAGCCCTCGGACAGTGAGTAACTACGAGCAGTACTTC. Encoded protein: CASSPRTVSNYEQYF.

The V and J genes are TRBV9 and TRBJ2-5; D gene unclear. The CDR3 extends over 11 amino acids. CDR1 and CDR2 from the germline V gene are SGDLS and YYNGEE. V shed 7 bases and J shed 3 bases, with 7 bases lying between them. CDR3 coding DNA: TGTGCCAGCGGTACAGAAGAGACCCAGTACTTC. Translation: CASGTEETQYF.

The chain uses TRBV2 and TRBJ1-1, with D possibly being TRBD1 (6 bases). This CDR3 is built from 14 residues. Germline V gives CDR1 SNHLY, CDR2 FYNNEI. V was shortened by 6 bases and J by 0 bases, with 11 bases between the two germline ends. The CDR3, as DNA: TGTGCCAGCAGGGCAGGGGAGATGAACACTGAAGCTTTCTTT. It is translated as CASRAGEMNTEAFF. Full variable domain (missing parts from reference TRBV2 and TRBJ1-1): EPEVTQTPSHQVTQMGQEVILRCVPISNHLYFYWYRQILGQKVEFLVSFYNNEISEKSEIFDDQFSVERPDGSNFTLKIRSTKLEDSAMYFCASRAGEMNTEAFFGQGTRLTVV.

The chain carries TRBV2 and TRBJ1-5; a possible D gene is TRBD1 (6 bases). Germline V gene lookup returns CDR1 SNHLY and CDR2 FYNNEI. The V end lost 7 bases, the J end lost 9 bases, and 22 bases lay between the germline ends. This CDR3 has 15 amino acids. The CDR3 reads CASTGTLGAGGPQHF. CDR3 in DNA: TGTGCCAGCACCGGAACGTTGGGGGCGGGAGGGCCCCAGCATTTT. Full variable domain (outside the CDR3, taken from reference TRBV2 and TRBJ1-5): EPEVTQTPSHQVTQMGQEVILRCVPISNHLYFYWYRQILGQKVEFLVSFYNNEISEKSEIFDDQFSVERPDGSNFTLKIRSTKLEDSAMYFCASTGTLGAGGPQHFGDGTRLSIL.

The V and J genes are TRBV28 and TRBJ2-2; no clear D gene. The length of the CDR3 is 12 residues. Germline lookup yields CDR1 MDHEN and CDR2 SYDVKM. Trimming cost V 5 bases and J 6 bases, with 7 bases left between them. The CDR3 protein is CASSPLSGELFF. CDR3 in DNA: TGTGCCAGCAGTCCCCTGTCCGGGGAGCTGTTTTTT.

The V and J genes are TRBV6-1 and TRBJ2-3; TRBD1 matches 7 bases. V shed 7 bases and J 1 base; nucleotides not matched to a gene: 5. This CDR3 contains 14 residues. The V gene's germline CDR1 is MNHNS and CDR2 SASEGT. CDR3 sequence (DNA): TGTGCCAGCATCACTGACAGGGGCACAGATACGCAGTATTTT. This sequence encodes CASITDRGTDTQYF.

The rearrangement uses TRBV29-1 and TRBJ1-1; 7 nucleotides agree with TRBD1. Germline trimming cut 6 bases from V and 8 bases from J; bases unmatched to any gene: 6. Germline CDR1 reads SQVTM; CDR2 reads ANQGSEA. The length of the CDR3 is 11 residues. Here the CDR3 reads CSVLKTGEAFF. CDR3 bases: TGCAGCGTCCTAAAGACAGGGGAAGCTTTCTTT.

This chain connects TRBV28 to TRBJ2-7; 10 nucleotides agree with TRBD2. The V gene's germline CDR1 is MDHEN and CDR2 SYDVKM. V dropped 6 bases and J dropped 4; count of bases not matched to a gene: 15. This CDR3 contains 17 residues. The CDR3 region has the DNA TGTGCCAGCAGCCGACTGCCGATGCTAGCGGGAGCGTACGAGCAGTACTTC. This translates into CASSRLPMLAGAYEQYF.

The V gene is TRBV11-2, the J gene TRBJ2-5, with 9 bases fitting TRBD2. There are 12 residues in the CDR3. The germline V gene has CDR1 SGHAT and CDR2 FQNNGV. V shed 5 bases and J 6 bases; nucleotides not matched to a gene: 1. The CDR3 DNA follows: TGTGCCAGCAGCCTAGCGGGGAAGACCCAGTACTTC. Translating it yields CASSLAGKTQYF.

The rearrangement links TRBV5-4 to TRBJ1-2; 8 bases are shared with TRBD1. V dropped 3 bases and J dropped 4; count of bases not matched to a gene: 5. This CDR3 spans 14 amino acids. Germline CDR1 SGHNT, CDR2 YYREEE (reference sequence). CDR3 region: CASSSGQGAYGYTF. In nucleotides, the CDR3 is TGTGCCAGCAGCTCTGGGCAGGGGGCCTATGGCTACACCTTC.

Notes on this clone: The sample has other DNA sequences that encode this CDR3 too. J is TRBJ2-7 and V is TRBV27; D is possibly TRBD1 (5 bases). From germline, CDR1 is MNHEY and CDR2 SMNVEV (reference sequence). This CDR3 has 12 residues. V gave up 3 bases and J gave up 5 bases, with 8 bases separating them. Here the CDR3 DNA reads TGTGCCAGCAGTTTTTCAGGGAACGAGCAGTACTTC. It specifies CASSFSGNEQYF.

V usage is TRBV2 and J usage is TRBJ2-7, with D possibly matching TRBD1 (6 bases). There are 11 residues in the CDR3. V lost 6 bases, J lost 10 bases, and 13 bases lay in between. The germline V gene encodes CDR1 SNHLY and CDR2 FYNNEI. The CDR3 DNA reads TGTGCCAGCAGGACACAGGGTTCCCAGTACTTC. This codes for CASRTQGSQYF.

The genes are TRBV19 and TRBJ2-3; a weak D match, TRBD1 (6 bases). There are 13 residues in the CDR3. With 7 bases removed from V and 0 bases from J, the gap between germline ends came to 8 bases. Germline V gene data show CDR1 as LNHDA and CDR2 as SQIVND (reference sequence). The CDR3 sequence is CASMGASTDTQYF. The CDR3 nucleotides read TGTGCCAGTATGGGGGCTAGCACAGATACGCAGTATTTT.

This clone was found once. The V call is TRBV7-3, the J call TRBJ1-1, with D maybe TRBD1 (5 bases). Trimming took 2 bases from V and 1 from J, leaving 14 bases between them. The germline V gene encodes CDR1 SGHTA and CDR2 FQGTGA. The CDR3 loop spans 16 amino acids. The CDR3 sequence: CASSLWALGGNTEAFF. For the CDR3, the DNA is TGTGCCAGCAGCTTATGGGCCTTGGGGGGGAACACTGAAGCTTTCTTT.

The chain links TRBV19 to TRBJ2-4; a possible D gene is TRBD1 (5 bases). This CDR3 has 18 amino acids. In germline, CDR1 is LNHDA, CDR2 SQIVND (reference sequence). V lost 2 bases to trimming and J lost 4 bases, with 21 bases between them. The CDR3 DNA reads TGTGCCAGTAGTATAACAGGCCTCGCGACAGATGGTAAAAACATTCAGTACTTC. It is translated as CASSITGLATDGKNIQYF.

For the CDR3, the DNA is TGTGCCAGCACCAGGTACGGCAGGGGTGAAGCTTTCTTT. This encodes CASTRYGRGEAFF. The chain employs TRBV5-6 and TRBJ1-1; D may be TRBD1 (6 bases). This CDR3 has 13 residues. Looked up from germline, CDR1 is SGHDT and CDR2 is YYEEEE. Trimming removed 6 bases at V and 7 bases at J, with 16 bases between.